Below, 2 T cell receptor beta chains from the same sample are listed, as sequenced in a study of patients and donors after allogeneic stem cell transplantation. TCRdb ran MiXCR on the RT-PCR reads and lists one entry per CDR3 protein. This repertoire shows about 200,000 distinct CDR3 sequences, around two fifths found once; its top ten account for 33%. Sequencing used blood, either unsorted or a sorted T cell fraction (not recorded which). The receptors stem from a human donor who was either an allogeneic HSCT recipient or a stem cell or donor lymphocyte infusion donor (not recorded which). It is not recorded whose cells these are; they may come from a transplant donor.

This clonotype showed up just a few times. V is TRBV29-1 and J is TRBJ1-1; unclear D gene. Looked up from germline, CDR1 is SQVTM and CDR2 is ANQGSEA. The CDR3 length is 12 residues. The V and J ends lost 6 bases and 1 base respectively, with 9 bases between them. CDR3 nucleotides: TGCAGCGTAGCAGCGGGGAACACTGAAGCTTTCTTT. As protein: CSVAAGNTEAFF.

The chain employs TRBV20-1 and TRBJ2-1; either TRBD1 or TRBD2 may fit D (5 bases each). Germline CDR1 reads DFQATT; CDR2 reads SNEGSKA (reference sequence). V dropped 3 bases and J dropped 3 bases, with 9 bases sitting between them. The CDR3 totals 13 residues. CDR3 in DNA: TGCAGTGCTAGCGGGACGGACTACAATGAGCAGTTCTTC. Its protein product is CSASGTDYNEQFF.